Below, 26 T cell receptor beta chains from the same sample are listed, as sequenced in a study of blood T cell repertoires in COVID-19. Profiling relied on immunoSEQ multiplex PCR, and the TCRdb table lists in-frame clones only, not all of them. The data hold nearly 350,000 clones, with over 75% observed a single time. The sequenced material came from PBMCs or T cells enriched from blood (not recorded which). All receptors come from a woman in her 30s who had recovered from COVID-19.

CDR3 sequence reads: CASSFGRGLKNTEAFF. The CDR3 nucleotides are TGTGCCAGCAGCTTTGGCAGGGGGCTAAAGAACACTGAAGCTTTCTTT. V usage is TRBV5-5 and J usage is TRBJ1-1, with TRBD1 matching 8 bases. Germline V gene data show CDR1 as SGHKS and CDR2 as YYEKEE (reference sequence). This CDR3 is built from 16 residues. Losses at the gene ends were 2 bases for V and 1 base for J; bases not matched to a gene: 7.

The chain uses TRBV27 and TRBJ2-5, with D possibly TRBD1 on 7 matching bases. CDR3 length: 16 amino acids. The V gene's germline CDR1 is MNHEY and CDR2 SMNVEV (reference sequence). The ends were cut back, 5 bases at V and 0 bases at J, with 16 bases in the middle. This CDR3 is CASSPHRGGNQETQYF. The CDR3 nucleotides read TGTGCCAGCAGTCCACACAGGGGCGGGAACCAAGAGACCCAGTACTTC.

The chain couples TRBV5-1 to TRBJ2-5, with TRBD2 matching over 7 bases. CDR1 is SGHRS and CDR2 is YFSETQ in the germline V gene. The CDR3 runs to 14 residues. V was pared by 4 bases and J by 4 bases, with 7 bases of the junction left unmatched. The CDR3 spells CASSNRLASETQYF. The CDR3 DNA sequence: TGCGCCAGCAGCAACAGACTAGCCTCAGAGACCCAGTACTTC.

The CDR3 protein is CASRVGLSSYNEQFF. DNA for the CDR3: TGCGCCAGCAGGGTCGGACTCAGCTCCTACAATGAGCAGTTCTTC. V usage is TRBV4-3 and J usage is TRBJ2-1; maybe TRBD2 (5 bases). V was shortened by 6 bases and J by 0 bases, with 12 bases between the two germline ends. This CDR3 spans 15 amino acids. Germline CDR1 LGHNA, CDR2 YSLEER.

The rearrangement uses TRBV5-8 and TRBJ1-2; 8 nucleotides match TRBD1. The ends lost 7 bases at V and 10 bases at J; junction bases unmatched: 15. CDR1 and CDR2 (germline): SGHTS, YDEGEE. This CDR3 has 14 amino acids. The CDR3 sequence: CASGESPGQDPYTF. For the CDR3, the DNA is TGTGCCAGCGGGGAATCACCGGGACAGGACCCCTACACCTTC.

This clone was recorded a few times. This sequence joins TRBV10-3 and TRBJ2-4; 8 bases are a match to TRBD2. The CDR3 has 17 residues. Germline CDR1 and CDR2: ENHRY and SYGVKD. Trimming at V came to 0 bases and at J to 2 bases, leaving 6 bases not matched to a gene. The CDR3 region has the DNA TGTGCCATCAGTGAGTCCGCCGGGGGGGCTTCCAAAAACATTCAGTACTTC. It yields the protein CAISESAGGASKNIQYF.

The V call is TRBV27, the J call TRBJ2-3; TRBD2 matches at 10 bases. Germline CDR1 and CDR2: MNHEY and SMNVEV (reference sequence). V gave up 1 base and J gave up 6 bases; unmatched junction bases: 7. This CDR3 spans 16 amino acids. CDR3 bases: TGTGCCAGCAGTTTATATTCCCAGCGGGGGGGGGATACGCAGTATTTT. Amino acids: CASSLYSQRGGDTQYF.

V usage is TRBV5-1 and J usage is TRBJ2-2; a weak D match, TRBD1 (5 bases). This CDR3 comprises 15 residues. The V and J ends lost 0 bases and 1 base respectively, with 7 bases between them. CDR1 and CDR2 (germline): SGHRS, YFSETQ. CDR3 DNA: TGCGCCAGCAGCTTGGACAGGAGGAACACCGGGGAGCTGTTTTTT. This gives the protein CASSLDRRNTGELFF.

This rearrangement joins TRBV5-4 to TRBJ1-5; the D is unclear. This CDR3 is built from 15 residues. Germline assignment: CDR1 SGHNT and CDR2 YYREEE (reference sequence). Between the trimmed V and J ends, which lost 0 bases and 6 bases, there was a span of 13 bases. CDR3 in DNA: TGTGCCAGCAGCTTGGGTGGGGAGGGCACTCAGCCCCAGCATTTT. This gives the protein CASSLGGEGTQPQHF. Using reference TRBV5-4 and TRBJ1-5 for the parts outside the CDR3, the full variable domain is ETGVTQSPTHLIKTRGQQVTLRCSSQSGHNTVSWYQQALGQGPQFIFQYYREEENGRGNFPPRFSGLQFPNYSSELNVNALELDDSALYLCASSLGGEGTQPQHFGDGTRLSIL.

The CDR3 DNA follows: TGTGCCAGCAGCGAGAGGACTAGCGGATTCACCGGGGAGCTGTTTTTT. Translating it yields CASSERTSGFTGELFF. V is TRBV9 and J is TRBJ2-2; 10 nucleotides align to TRBD2. The germline V gene has CDR1 SGDLS and CDR2 YYNGEE. V lost 3 bases and J lost 4; bases outside the gene matches: 6. There are 16 residues in the CDR3.

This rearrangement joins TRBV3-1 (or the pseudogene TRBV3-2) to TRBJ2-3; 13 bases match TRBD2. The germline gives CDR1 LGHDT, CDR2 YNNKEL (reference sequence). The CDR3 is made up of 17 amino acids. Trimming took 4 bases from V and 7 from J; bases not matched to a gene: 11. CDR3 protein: CASSRLGLAGARYTQYF. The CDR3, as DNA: TGTGCCAGCAGCCGCCTCGGACTAGCGGGGGCCCGATATACGCAGTATTTT.

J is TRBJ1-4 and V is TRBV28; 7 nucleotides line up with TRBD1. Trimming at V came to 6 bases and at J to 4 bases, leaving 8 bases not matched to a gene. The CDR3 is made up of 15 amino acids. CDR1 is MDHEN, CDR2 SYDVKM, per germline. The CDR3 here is CASSRGDSFNEKLFF. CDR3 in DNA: TGTGCCAGCAGCCGCGGGGACAGCTTTAATGAAAAACTGTTTTTT.

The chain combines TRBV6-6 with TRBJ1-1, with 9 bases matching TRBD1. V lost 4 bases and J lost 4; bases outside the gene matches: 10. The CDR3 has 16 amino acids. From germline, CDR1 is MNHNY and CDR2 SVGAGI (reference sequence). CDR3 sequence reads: CASSWGQGRGGTEAFF. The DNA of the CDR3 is TGTGCCAGCAGTTGGGGACAGGGACGAGGTGGCACTGAAGCTTTCTTT.

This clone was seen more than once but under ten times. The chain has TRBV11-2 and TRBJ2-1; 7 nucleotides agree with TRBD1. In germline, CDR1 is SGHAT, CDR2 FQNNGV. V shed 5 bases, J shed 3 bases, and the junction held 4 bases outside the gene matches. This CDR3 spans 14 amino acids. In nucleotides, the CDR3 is TGTGCCAGCAGCCTTGGACAGGTCTACAATGAGCAGTTCTTC. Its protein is CASSLGQVYNEQFF.

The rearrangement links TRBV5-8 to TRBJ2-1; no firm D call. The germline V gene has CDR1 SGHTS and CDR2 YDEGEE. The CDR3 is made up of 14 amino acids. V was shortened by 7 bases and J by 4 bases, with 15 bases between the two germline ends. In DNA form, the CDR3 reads TGTGCCAGCCTCTTGCTCACTTCTTACAATGAGCAGTTCTTC. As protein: CASLLLTSYNEQFF.

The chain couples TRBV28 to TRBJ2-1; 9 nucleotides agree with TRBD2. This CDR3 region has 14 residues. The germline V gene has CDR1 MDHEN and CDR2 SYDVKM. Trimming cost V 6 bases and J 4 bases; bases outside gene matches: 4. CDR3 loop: CASSLAGVYNEQFF. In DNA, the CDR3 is TGTGCCAGCAGCTTAGCGGGGGTTTACAATGAGCAGTTCTTC.

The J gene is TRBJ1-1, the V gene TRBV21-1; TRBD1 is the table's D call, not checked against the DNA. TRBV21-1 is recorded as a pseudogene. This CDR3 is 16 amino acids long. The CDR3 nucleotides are TGTGCCAGCAGCAACACTAAGCCGGACAGCTTAGCTGAAGCTTTCTTT. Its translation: CASSNTKPDSLAEAFF.

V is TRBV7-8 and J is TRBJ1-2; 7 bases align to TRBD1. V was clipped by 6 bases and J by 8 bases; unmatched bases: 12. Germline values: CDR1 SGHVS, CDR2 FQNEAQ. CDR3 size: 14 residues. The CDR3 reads CASRRTTGVGGYTF. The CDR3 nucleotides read TGTGCCAGCAGACGAACCACAGGGGTAGGGGGCTACACCTTC.

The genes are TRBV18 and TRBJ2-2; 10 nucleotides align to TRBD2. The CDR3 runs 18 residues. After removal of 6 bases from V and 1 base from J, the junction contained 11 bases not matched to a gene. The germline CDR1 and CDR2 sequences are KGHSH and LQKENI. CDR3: CASSLRPLAGVNTGELFF. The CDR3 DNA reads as TGTGCCAGCTCCCTAAGGCCCCTAGCGGGAGTGAACACCGGGGAGCTGTTTTTT.

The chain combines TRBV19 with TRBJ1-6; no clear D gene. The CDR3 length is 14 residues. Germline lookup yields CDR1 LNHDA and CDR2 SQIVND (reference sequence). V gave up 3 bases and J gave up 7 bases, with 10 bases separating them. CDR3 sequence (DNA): TGTGCCAGTAGTATGGAGATGCTGAATTCACCCCTCCACTTT. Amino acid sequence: CASSMEMLNSPLHF.

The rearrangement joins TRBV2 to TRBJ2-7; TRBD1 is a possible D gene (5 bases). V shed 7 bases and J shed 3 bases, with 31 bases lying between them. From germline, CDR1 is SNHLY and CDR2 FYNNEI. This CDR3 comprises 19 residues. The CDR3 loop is CASTEGAGKGLRPYYEQYF. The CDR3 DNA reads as TGTGCCAGCACCGAAGGAGCAGGGAAGGGGTTGCGTCCTTACTACGAGCAGTACTTC.

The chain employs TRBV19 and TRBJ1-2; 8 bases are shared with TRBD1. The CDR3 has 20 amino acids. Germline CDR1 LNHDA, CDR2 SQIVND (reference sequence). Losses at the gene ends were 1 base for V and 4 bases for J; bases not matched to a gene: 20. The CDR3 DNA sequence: TGTGCCAGTAGTATAGGATACGGGACAGGTGCGTCGCTGGCTAGCTATGGCTACACCTTC. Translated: CASSIGYGTGASLASYGYTF.

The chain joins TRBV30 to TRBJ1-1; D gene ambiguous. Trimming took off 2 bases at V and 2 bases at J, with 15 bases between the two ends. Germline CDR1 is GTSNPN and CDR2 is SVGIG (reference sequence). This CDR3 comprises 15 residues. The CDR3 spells CAWSPPLGLNTEAFF. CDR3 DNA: TGTGCCTGGAGTCCCCCCCTCGGACTTAACACTGAAGCTTTCTTT.

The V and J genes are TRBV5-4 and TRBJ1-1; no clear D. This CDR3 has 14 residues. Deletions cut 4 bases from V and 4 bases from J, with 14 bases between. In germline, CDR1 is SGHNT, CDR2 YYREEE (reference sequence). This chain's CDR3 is CASSPGGGLTEAFF. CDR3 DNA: TGTGCCAGCAGCCCCGGAGGAGGGCTCACTGAAGCTTTCTTT.

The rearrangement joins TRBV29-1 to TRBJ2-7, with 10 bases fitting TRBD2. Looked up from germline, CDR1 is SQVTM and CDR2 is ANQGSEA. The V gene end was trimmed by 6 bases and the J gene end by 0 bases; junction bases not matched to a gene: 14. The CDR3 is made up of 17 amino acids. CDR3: CSVISGVAGGRSYEQYF. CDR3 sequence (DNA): TGCAGCGTCATAAGTGGAGTAGCGGGGGGACGCTCCTACGAGCAGTACTTC.

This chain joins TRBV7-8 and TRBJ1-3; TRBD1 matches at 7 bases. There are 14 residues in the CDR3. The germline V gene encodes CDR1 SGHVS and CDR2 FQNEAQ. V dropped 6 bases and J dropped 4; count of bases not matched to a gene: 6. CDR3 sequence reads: CASRSPGQGNTIYF. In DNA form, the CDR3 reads TGTGCCAGCAGATCACCGGGACAGGGAAACACCATATATTTT.